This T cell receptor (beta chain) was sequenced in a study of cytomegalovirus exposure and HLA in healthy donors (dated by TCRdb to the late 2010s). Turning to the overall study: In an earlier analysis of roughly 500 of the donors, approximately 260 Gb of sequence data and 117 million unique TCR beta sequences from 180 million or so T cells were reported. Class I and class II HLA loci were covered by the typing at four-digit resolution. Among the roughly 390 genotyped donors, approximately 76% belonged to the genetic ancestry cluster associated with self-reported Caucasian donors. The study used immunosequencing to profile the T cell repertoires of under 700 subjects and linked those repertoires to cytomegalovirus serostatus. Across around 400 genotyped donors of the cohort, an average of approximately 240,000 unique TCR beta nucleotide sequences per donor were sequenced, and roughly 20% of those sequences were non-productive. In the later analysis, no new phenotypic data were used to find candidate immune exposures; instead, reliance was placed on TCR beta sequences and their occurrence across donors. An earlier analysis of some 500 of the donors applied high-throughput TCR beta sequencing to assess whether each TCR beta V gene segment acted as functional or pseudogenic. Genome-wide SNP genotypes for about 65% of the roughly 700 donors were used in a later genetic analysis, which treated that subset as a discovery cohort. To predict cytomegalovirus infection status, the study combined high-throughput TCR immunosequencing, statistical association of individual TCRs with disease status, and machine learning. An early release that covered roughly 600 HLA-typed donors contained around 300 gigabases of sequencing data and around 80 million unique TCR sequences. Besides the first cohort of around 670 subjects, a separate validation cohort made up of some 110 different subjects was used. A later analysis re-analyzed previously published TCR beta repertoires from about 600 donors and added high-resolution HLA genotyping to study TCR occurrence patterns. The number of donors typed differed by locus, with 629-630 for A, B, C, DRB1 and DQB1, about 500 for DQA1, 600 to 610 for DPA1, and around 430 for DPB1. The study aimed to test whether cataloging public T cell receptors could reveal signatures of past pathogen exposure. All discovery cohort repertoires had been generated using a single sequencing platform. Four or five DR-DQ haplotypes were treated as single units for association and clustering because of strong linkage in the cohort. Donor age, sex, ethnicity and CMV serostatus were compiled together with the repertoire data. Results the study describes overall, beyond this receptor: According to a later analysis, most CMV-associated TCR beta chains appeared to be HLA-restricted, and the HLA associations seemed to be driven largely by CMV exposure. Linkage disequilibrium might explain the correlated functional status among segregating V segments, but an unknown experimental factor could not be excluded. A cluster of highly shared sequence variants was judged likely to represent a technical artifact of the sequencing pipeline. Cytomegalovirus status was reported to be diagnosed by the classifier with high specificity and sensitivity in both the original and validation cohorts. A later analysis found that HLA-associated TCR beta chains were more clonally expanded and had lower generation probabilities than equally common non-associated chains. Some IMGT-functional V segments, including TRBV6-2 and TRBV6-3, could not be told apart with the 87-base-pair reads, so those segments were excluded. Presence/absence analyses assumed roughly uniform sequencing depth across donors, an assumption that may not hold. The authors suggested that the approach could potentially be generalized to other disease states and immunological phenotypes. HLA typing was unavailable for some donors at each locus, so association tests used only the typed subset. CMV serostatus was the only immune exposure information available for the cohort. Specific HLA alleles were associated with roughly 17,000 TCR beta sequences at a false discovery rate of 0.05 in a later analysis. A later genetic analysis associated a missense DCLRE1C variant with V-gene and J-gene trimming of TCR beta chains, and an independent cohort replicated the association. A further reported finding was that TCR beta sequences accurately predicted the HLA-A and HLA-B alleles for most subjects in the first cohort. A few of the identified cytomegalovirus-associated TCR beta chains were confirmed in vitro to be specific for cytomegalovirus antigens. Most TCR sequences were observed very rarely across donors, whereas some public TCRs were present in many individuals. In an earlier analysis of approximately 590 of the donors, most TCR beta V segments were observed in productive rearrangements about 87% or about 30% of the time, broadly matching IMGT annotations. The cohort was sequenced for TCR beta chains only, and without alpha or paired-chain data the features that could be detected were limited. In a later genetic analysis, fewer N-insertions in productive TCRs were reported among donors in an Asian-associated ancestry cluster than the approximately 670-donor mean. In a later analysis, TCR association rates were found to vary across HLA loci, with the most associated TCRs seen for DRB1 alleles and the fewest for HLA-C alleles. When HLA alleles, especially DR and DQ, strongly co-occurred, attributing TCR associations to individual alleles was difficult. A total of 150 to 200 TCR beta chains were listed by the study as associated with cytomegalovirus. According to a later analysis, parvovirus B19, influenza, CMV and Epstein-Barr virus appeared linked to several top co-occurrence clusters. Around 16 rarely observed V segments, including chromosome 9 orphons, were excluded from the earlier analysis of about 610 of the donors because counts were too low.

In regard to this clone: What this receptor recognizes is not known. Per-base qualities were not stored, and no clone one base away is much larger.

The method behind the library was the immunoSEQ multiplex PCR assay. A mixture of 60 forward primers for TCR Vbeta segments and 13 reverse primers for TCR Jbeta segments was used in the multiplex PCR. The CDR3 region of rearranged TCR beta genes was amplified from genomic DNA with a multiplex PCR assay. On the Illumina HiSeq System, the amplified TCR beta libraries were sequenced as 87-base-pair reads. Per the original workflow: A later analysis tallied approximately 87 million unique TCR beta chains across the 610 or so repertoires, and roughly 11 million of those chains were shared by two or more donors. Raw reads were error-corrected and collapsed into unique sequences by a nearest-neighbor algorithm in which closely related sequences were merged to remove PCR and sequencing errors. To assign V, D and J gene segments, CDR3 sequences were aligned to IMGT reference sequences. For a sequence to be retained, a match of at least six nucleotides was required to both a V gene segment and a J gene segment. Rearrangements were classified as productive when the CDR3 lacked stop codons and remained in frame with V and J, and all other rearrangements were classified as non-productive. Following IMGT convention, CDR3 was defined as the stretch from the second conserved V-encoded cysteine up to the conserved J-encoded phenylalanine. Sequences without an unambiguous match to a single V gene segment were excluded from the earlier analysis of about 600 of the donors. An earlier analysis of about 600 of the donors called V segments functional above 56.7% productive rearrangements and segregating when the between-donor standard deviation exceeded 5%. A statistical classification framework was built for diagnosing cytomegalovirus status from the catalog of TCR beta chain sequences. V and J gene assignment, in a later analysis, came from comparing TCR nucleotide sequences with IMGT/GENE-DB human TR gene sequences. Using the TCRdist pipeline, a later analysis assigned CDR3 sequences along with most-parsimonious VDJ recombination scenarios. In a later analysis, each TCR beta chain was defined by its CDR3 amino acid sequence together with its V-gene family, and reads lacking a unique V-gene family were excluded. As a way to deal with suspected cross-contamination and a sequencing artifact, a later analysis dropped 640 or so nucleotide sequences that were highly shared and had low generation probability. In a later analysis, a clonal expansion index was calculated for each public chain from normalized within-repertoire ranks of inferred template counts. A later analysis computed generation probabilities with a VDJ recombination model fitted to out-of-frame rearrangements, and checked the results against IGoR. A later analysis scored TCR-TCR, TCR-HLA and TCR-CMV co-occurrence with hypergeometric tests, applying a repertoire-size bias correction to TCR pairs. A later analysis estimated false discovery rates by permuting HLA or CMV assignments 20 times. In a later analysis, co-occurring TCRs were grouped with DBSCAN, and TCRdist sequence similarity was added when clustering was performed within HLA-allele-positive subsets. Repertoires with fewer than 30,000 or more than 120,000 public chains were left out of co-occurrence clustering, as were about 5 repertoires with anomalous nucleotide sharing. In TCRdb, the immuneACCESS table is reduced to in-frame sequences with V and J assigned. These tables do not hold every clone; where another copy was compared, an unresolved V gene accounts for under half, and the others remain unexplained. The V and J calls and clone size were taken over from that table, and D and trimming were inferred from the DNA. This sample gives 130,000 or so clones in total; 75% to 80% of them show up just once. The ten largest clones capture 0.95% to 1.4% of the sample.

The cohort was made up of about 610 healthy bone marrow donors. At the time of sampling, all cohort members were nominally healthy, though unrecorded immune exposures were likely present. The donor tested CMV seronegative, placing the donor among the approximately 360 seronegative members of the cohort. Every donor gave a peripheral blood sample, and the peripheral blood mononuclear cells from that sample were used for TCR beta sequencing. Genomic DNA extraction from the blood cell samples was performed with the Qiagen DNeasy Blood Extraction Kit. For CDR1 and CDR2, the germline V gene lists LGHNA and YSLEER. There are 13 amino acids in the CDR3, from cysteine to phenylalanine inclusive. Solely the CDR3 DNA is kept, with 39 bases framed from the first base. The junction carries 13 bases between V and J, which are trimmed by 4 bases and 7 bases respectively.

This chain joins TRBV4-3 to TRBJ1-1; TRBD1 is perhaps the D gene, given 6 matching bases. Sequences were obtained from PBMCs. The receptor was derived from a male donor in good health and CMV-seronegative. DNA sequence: TGCGCCAGCAGCCCGCGGACAGCCCTTGAAGCTTTCTTT. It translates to CASSPRTALEAFF.